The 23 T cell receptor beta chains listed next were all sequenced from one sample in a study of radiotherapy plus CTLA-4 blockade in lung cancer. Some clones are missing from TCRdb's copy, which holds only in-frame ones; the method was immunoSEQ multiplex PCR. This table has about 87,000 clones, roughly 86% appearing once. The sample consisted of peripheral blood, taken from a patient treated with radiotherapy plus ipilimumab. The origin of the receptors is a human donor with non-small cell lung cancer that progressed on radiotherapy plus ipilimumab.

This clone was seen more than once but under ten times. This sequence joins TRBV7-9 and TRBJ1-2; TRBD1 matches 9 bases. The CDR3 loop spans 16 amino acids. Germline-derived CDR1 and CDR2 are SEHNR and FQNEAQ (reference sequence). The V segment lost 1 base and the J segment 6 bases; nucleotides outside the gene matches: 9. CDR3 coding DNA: TGTGCCAGCAGCTTAGTGGCGGACAGGGGTTCTGATGGCTACACCTTC. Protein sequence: CASSLVADRGSDGYTF.

This CDR3 reads CASSLQGRETQYF. The CDR3 DNA follows: TGTGCCAGCAGTCTCCAGGGGAGGGAGACCCAGTACTTC. J is TRBJ2-5 and V is TRBV7-9; either TRBD1 or TRBD2 may fit D (6 bases each). Germline V lookup: CDR1 SEHNR, CDR2 FQNEAQ (reference sequence). The CDR3 runs to 13 residues. Trimming cost V 6 bases and J 5 bases, with 13 bases left between them.

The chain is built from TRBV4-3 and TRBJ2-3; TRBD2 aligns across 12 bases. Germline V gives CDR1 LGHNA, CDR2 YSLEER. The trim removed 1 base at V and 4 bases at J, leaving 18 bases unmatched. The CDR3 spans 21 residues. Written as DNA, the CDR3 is TGCGCCAGCAGCCAAGTTCGGTCTAGCGGGAGGGCCTCTCGATCGTCAGATACGCAGTATTTT. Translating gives CASSQVRSSGRASRSSDTQYF.

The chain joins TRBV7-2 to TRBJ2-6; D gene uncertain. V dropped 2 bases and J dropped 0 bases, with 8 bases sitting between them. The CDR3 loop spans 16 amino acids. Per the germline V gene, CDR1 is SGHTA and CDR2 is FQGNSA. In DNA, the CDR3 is TGTGCCAGCAGCTTAAGGGTGAGCTCTGGGGCCAACGTCCTGACTTTC. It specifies CASSLRVSSGANVLTF.

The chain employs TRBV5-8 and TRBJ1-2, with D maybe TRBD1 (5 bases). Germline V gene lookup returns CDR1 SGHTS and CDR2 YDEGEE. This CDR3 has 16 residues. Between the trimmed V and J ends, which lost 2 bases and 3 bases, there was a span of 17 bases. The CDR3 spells CASSFYGATRDYGYTF. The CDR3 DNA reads TGTGCCAGCAGCTTTTACGGGGCAACCAGAGACTATGGCTACACCTTC. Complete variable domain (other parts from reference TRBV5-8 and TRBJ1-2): EAGVTQSPTHLIKTRGQQATLRCSPISGHTSVYWYQQALGLGLQFLLWYDEGEERNRGNFPPRFSGRQFPNYSSELNVNALELEDSALYLCASSFYGATRDYGYTFGSGTRLTVV.

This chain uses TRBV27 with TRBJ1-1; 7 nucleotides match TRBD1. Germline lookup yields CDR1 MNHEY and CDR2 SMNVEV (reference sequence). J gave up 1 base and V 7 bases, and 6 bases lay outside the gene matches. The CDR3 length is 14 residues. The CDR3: CASTQDRRNTEAFF. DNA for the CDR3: TGTGCCAGCACCCAGGACAGGAGGAACACTGAAGCTTTCTTT.

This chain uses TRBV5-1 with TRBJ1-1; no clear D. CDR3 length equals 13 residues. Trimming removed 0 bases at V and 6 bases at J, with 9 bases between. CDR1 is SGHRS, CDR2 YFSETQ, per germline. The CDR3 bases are TGCGCCAGCAGCTTGGGGGGTGGCGCTGAAGCTTTCTTT. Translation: CASSLGGGAEAFF.

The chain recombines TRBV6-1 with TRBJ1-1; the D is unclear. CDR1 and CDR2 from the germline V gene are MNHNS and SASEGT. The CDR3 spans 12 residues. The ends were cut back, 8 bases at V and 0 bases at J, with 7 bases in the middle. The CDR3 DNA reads TGTGCCAGCGTGCTGGTGAACACTGAAGCTTTCTTT. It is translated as CASVLVNTEAFF.

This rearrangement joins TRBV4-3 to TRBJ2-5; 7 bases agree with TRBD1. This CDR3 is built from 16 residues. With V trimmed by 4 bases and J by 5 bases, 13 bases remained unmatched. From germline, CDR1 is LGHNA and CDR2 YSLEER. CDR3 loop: CASSPRQGWPQETQYF. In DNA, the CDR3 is TGCGCCAGCAGCCCAAGACAGGGATGGCCCCAGGAGACCCAGTACTTC.

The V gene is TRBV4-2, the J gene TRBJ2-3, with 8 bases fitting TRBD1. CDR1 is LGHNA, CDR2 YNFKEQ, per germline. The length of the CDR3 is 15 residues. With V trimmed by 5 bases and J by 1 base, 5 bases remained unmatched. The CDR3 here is CASSERDRRTDTQYF. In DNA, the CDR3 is TGTGCCAGCAGCGAACGGGACAGGCGCACAGATACGCAGTATTTT.

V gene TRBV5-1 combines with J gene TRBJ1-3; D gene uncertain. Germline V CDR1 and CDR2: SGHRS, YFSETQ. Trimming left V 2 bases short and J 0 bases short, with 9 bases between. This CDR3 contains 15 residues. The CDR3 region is CASSFDGLSGNTIYF. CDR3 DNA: TGCGCCAGCAGCTTCGACGGCCTCTCTGGAAACACCATATATTTT.

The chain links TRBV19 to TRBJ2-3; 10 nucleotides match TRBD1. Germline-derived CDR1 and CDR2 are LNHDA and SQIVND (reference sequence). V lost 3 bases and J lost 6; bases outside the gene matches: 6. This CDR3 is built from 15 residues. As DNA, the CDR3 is TGTGCCAGTAGTATCGGGACAGGGGTGAGGGATACGCAGTATTTT. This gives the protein CASSIGTGVRDTQYF.

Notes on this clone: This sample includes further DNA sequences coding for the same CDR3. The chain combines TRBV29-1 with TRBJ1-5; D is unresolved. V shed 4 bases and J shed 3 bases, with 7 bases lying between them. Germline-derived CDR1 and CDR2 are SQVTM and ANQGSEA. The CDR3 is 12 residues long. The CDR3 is CSVGNSNQPQHF. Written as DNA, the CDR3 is TGCAGCGTTGGGAATTCCAATCAGCCCCAGCATTTT.

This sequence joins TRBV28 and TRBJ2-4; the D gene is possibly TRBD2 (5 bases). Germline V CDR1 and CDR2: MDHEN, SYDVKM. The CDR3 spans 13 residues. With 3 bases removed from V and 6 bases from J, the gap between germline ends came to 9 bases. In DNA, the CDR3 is TGTGCCAGCAGTTTGGCCGGGATAAACATTCAGTACTTC. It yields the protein CASSLAGINIQYF.

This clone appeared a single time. The CDR3 loop reads CASSQDLLAGGTDTQYF. In DNA, the CDR3 is TGCGCCAGCAGCCAAGATCTCCTAGCGGGGGGCACAGATACGCAGTATTTT. The chain carries TRBV4-3 and TRBJ2-3; TRBD2 matches 10 bases. Germline values: CDR1 LGHNA, CDR2 YSLEER. The length of the CDR3 is 17 residues. V was clipped by 0 bases and J by 1 base; unmatched bases: 4.

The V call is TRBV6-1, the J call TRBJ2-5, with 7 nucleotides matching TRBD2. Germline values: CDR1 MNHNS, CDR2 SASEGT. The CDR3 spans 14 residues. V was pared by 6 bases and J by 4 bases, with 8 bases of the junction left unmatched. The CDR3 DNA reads TGTGCCAGCAGCTCCTCGACGGGAGGAGAGACCCAGTACTTC. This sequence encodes CASSSSTGGETQYF.

The CDR3 protein is CAWSVSGGSDEQFF. The CDR3 region has the DNA TGTGCCTGGAGTGTCTCGGGGGGGAGCGATGAGCAGTTCTTC. The chain carries TRBV30 and TRBJ2-1; 8 bases are a match to TRBD2. Losses at the gene ends were 0 bases for V and 8 bases for J; bases not matched to a gene: 6. Germline V lookup: CDR1 GTSNPN, CDR2 SVGIG (reference sequence). The CDR3 is 14 residues long.

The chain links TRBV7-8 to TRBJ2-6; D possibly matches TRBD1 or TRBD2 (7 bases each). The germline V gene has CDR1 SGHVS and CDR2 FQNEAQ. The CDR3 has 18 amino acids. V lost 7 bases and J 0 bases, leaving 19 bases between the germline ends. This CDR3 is CASTRGGRGYSGANVLTF. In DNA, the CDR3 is TGTGCCAGCACCAGGGGGGGCAGGGGCTACTCTGGGGCCAACGTCCTGACTTTC. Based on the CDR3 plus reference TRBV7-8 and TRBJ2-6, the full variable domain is GAGVSQSPRYKVAKRGQDVALRCDPISGHVSLFWYQQALGQGPEFLTYFQNEAQLDKSGLPSDRFFAERPEGSVSTLKIQRTQQEDSAVYLCASTRGGRGYSGANVLTFGAGSRLTVL.

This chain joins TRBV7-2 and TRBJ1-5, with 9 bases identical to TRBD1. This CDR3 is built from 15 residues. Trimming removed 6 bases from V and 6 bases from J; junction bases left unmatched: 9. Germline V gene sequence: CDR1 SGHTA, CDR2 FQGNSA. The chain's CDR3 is CASRRTGGAGQPQHF. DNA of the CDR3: TGTGCCAGCAGAAGAACAGGGGGCGCGGGTCAGCCCCAGCATTTT.

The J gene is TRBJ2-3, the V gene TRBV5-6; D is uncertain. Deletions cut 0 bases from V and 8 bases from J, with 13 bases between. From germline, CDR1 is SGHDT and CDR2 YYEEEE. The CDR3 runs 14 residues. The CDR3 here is CASSLAGLRPTQYF. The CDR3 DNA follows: TGTGCCAGCAGCTTGGCCGGTCTCCGTCCTACGCAGTATTTT.

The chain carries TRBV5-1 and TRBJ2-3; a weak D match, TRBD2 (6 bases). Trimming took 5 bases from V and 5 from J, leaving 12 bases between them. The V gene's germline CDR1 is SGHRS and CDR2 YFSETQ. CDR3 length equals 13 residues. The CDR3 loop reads CASRGAEGDTQYF. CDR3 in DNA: TGCGCCAGCAGAGGGGCGGAGGGAGATACGCAGTATTTT.

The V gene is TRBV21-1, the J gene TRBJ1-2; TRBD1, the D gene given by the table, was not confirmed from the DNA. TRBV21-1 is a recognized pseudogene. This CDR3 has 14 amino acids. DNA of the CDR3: TGTGCCAGCAGCAAAGCTACAAGTGGCTGGGGCTACACCTTC. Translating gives CASSKATSGWGYTF.

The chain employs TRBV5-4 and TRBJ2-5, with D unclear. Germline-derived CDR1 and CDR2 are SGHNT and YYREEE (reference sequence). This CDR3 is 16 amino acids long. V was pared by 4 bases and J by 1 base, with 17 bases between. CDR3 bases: TGTGCCAGCAGCCCGGAACAAGGGAAGTTCCAAGAGACCCAGTACTTC. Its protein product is CASSPEQGKFQETQYF.